Here is one TCR beta chain with its context. Sequencing was performed with immunoSEQ multiplex PCR; in TCRdb, only in-frame clones are kept and a portion is missing. The table shows 90,000 to 100,000 clones, with 87% occurring only once. The data originate from a study of cytomegalovirus exposure and HLA in healthy donors. The CDR3 extends over 14 amino acids. The germline V gene encodes CDR1 SGHTA and CDR2 FQGNSA. Deletions cut 5 bases from V and 8 bases from J, with 18 bases between. The TCR sequence derives from a woman aged 25 to 39 in good health and CMV-seronegative. Sequences were obtained from PBMCs. The J gene is TRBJ1-2, the V gene TRBV7-2; D perhaps matches TRBD1 (6 bases). CDR3 in DNA: TGTGCCAGCAGCGCAACCTCACAGGGAGACGGCTACACCTTC. Encoded protein: CASSATSQGDGYTF.